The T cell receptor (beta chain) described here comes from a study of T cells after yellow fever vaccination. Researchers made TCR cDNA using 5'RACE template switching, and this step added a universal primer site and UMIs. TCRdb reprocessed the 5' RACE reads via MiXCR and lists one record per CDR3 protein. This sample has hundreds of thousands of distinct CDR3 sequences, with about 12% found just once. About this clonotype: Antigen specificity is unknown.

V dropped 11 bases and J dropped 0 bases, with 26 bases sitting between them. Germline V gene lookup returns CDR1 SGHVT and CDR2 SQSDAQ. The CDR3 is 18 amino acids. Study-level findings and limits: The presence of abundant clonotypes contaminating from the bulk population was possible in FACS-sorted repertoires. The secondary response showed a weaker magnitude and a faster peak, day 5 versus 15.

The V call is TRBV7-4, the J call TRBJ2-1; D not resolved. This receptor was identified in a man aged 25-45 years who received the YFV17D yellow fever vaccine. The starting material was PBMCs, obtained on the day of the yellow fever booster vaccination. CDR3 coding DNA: TGTGCCTCCTGCTTACCGTTGCGGCGTATGAGCTCCTACAATGAGCAGTTCTTC. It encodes CASCLPLRRMSSYNEQFF.